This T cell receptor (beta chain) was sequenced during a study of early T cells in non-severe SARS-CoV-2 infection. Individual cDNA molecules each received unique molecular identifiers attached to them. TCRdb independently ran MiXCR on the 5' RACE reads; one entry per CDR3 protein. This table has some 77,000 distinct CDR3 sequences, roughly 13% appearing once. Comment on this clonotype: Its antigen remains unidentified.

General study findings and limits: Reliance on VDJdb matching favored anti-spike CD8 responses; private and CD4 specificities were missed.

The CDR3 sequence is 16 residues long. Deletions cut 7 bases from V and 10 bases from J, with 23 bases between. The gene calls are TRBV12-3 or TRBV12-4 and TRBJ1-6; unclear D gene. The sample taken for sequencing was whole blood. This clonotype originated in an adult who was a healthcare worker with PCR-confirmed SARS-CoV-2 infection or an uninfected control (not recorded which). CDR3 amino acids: CASTQGPPRIGSPLHF. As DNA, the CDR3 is TGTGCCAGCACCCAAGGCCCCCCAAGGATAGGGTCACCCCTCCACTTT.